These 3 T cell receptor beta chains were sequenced from one sample in a study of human T cells and chemical hapten exposure. MiXCR, run by TCRdb on the RACE reads, gives a single entry per CDR3 protein. This sample yields 50,000 to 65,000 distinct CDR3 sequences, of which about 9.2% are seen a single time; 11% to 15% belongs to the top ten. Time point specified: pre-sensitization, week 0. Treatment noted: therapeutic diphenylcyclopropenone sensitization with weekly scalp DPC. The material was whole blood, obtained in connection with sensitization to the hapten diphenylcyclopropenone (DPC). The receptors were gathered from a woman between 40 and 55 years old with alopecia areata. Some clones in this sample may be carry-over from other donors' samples.

This clonotype has just a few counts. V gene TRBV9 combines with J gene TRBJ2-7; D may be TRBD1 or TRBD2 (5 bases each). V gave up 0 bases and J gave up 6 bases, with 13 bases separating them. Germline CDR1 and CDR2: SGDLS and YYNGEE. CDR3 length equals 14 residues. CDR3 in amino acids: CASSVGGGTAEQYF. CDR3 sequence (DNA): TGTGCCAGCAGCGTAGGTGGGGGTACCGCCGAGCAGTACTTC. Full variable domain (rest looked up from reference TRBV9 and TRBJ2-7): DSGVTQTPKHLITATGQRVTLRCSPRSGDLSVYWYQQSLDQGLQFLIQYYNGEERAKGNILERFSAQQFPDLHSELNLSSLELGDSALYFCASSVGGGTAEQYFGPGTRLTVT.

This chain connects TRBV28 to TRBJ2-3; a weak D match, TRBD2 (5 bases). The CDR3 contains 14 residues. The germline V gene encodes CDR1 MDHEN and CDR2 SYDVKM. V lost 7 bases to trimming and J lost 5 bases, with 16 bases between them. As DNA, the CDR3 is TGTGCCAGCAACGGAAACGGGGATATAGATACGCAGTATTTT. Amino acid sequence: CASNGNGDIDTQYF.

This clonotype was counted ten times or more. V usage is TRBV29-1 and J usage is TRBJ2-1; TRBD2 is a possible D gene (5 bases). Per the germline V gene, CDR1 is SQVTM and CDR2 is ANQGSEA. V shed 4 bases and J shed 4 bases, with 11 bases lying between them. This CDR3 spans 13 amino acids. The CDR3: CSVGGRDYNEQFF. In DNA, the CDR3 is TGCAGCGTTGGAGGGCGAGATTACAATGAGCAGTTCTTC.